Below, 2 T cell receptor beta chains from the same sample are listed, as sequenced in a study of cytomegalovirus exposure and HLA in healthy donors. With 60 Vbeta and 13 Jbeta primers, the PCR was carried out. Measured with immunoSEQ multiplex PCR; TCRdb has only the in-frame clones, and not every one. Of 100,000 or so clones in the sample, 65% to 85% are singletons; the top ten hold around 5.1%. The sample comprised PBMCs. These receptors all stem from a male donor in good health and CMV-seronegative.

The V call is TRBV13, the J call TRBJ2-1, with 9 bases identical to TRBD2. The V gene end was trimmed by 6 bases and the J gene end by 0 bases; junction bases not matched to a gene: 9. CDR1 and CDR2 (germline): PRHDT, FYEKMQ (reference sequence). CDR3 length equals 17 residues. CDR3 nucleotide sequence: TGTGCCAGCAGTCAACTGGCGGGGGGGAGCTCCTACAATGAGCAGTTCTTC. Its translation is CASSQLAGGSSYNEQFF.

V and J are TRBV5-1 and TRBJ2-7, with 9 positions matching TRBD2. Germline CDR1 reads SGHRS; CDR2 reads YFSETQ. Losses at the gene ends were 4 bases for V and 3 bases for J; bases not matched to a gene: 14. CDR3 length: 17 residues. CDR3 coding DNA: TGCGCCAGCAGCCCTGACGCTGGGACTAGCCAATACTACGAGCAGTACTTC. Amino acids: CASSPDAGTSQYYEQYF. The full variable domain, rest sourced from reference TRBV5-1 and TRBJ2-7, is KAGVTQTPRYLIKTRGQQVTLSCSPISGHRSVSWYQQTPGQGLQFLFEYFSETQRNKGNFPGRFSGRQFSNSRSEMNVSTLELGDSALYLCASSPDAGTSQYYEQYFGPGTRLTVT.